This passage covers 28 T cell receptor beta chains from one sample sequenced in a study of blood T cell repertoires in COVID-19. TCRdb keeps only in-frame clones here, not all; method: immunoSEQ multiplex PCR. The table records about 69,000 clones, roughly 80% of them present only once. Material for sequencing was peripheral blood. These receptor sequences come from a woman of 80 years or more with acute or convalescent COVID-19.

This chain connects TRBV5-1 to TRBJ1-6; D uncertain. V lost 0 bases and J 4 bases, leaving 8 bases between the germline ends. Germline loops: CDR1 SGHRS, CDR2 YFSETQ. CDR3 length: 15 amino acids. The CDR3 DNA is TGCGCCAGCAGCTTGGAGGCGGGATATAATTCACCCCTCCACTTT. This translates into CASSLEAGYNSPLHF.

The chain has TRBV4-2 and TRBJ2-3; 15 bases align to TRBD2. There are 21 residues in the CDR3. Germline values: CDR1 LGHNA, CDR2 YNFKEQ. Trimming cost V 1 base and J 0 bases; bases outside gene matches: 11. For the CDR3, the DNA is TGTGCCAGCAGCCAAGGTTCATGGGGACTAGCGGGGGGCGTCAGCACAGATACGCAGTATTTT. The encoded protein is CASSQGSWGLAGGVSTDTQYF.

The chain carries TRBV30 and TRBJ1-1; a weak D match, TRBD1 (5 bases). The CDR3 length is 11 residues. Trimming removed 5 bases at V and 5 bases at J, with 9 bases between. The V gene's germline CDR1 is GTSNPN and CDR2 SVGIG (reference sequence). The CDR3 protein is CAWSKGTEAFF. The CDR3 DNA sequence: TGTGCCTGGTCGAAGGGGACTGAAGCTTTCTTT. The full variable domain, rest sourced from reference TRBV30 and TRBJ1-1, is SQTIHQWPATLVQPVGSPLSLECTVEGTSNPNLYWYRQAAGRGLQLLFYSVGIGQISSEVPQNLSASRPQDRQFILSSKKLLLSDSGFYLCAWSKGTEAFFGQGTRLTVV.

The V and J genes are TRBV29-1 and TRBJ1-2; D is unclear. The germline V and J ends were trimmed by 0 bases and 4 bases, with 12 bases remaining between them. Germline V gene lookup returns CDR1 SQVTM and CDR2 ANQGSEA. The CDR3 loop spans 14 amino acids. CDR3 residues: CSVEDAREGYGYTF. Written as DNA, the CDR3 is TGCAGCGTTGAAGATGCGAGGGAGGGCTATGGCTACACCTTC.

The rearrangement joins TRBV5-1 to TRBJ1-1; D is undetermined. Germline CDR1 SGHRS, CDR2 YFSETQ. V was pared by 4 bases and J by 8 bases, with 9 bases between. The CDR3 is 11 amino acids. The CDR3 is CASSLGTEAFF. CDR3 in DNA: TGCGCCAGCAGCCTTGGCACCGAAGCTTTCTTT.

J is TRBJ1-2 and V is TRBV7-9; D remains ambiguous. Per the germline V gene, CDR1 is SEHNR and CDR2 is FQNEAQ (reference sequence). V shed 1 base and J shed 10 bases, with 10 bases lying between them. The CDR3 loop spans 12 amino acids. CDR3 amino acids: CASSLGRRDYTF. The CDR3 DNA sequence: TGTGCCAGCAGCTTAGGGAGAAGAGACTACACCTTC.

This clone was observed once. The chain uses TRBV7-3 and TRBJ2-5; 7 nucleotides agree with TRBD2. J was trimmed by 5 bases and V by 5 bases; bases with no gene match: 5. Germline CDR1 SGHTA, CDR2 FQGTGA. The length of the CDR3 is 13 residues. This chain's CDR3 is CASSGGGRETQYF. The CDR3 DNA follows: TGTGCCAGCAGCGGCGGGGGTCGGGAGACCCAGTACTTC.

The chain uses TRBV10-1 and TRBJ2-1; 7 bases match TRBD1. The trim removed 5 bases at V and 0 bases at J, leaving 4 bases unmatched. CDR1 and CDR2 from the germline V gene are WNHNN and SYGVQD (reference sequence). The CDR3 length is 15 residues. The CDR3 reads CASSSQGPSYNEQFF. CDR3 in DNA: TGCGCCAGCAGTTCACAGGGGCCCTCCTACAATGAGCAGTTCTTC.

The chain couples TRBV2 to TRBJ2-3, with D maybe TRBD2 (5 bases). Germline V lookup: CDR1 SNHLY, CDR2 FYNNEI. V was trimmed by 2 bases and J by 2 bases, leaving 11 bases between them. The CDR3 spans 15 residues. The CDR3 is CASSEPKGDTDTQYF. The CDR3 coding sequence is TGTGCCAGCAGTGAACCGAAGGGAGACACAGATACGCAGTATTTT.

V gene TRBV11-1 combines with J gene TRBJ1-1; D is undetermined. This CDR3 spans 14 amino acids. CDR1 is SGHAT and CDR2 is FQDESV in the germline V gene (reference sequence). V dropped 8 bases and J dropped 0 bases, with 13 bases sitting between them. CDR3 loop: CASAAQLMNTEAFF. CDR3 DNA: TGTGCCAGCGCGGCTCAACTCATGAACACTGAAGCTTTCTTT.

The genes are TRBV11-2 and TRBJ2-3; TRBD2 aligns across 8 bases. The germline CDR1 and CDR2 sequences are SGHAT and FQNNGV. The length of the CDR3 is 16 residues. The ends lost 1 base at V and 1 base at J; junction bases unmatched: 4. Written as DNA, the CDR3 is TGTGCCAGCAGCTTAGCCCCGACTAGCGGCACAGATACGCAGTATTTT. Translated, it gives CASSLAPTSGTDTQYF.

The V call is TRBV6-5, the J call TRBJ1-1, with 7 bases matching TRBD1. The germline V gene has CDR1 MNHEY and CDR2 SVGAGI. V gave up 3 bases and J gave up 9 bases; unmatched junction bases: 10. The CDR3 length is 14 residues. As DNA, the CDR3 is TGTGCCAGCAGTTATCGGGACAGCGGATCGAAAGCTTTCTTT. Amino acid sequence: CASSYRDSGSKAFF.

The V gene is TRBV13, the J gene TRBJ1-3; no reliable D call. The CDR3 runs 15 residues. Trimming stripped 5 bases from V and 0 bases from J, with 11 bases between. The V gene's germline CDR1 is PRHDT and CDR2 FYEKMQ (reference sequence). The CDR3 nucleotides are TGTGCCAGCAGCCCCGGGATGAGCTCTGGAAACACCATATATTTT. Its protein product is CASSPGMSSGNTIYF.

The chain has TRBV15 and TRBJ1-1; a possible D gene is TRBD1 (6 bases). The CDR3 consists of 16 residues. V was trimmed by 3 bases and J by 0 bases, leaving 14 bases between them. The germline CDR1 and CDR2 sequences are LNHNV and YYDKDF (reference sequence). The chain's CDR3 is CATSSPQGPLNTEAFF. CDR3 bases: TGTGCCACCAGCAGCCCACAGGGCCCGCTGAACACTGAAGCTTTCTTT.

The rearrangement joins TRBV7-9 to TRBJ1-4; no reliable D call. CDR1 and CDR2 (germline): SEHNR, FQNEAQ (reference sequence). The CDR3 spans 15 residues. V was shortened by 3 bases and J by 5 bases, with 13 bases between the two germline ends. The CDR3 loop is CASSFSGSQNEKLFF. The CDR3 DNA sequence: TGTGCCAGCAGCTTTTCCGGGTCCCAGAATGAAAAACTGTTTTTT.

In this sample, this clone turned up once. J is TRBJ2-1 and V is TRBV10-1; TRBD2 aligns across 10 bases. After removal of 3 bases from V and 8 bases from J, the junction contained 7 bases not matched to a gene. This CDR3 is built from 15 residues. Germline CDR1 WNHNN, CDR2 SYGVQD (reference sequence). The CDR3 is CASSDPSGGVHEQFF. The CDR3 nucleotides are TGCGCCAGCAGTGATCCAAGCGGGGGGGTACATGAGCAGTTCTTC.

The chain recombines TRBV4-1 with TRBJ2-3; D may be TRBD2 (7 bases). Germline V gene sequence: CDR1 MGHRA, CDR2 YSYEKL. The V gene lost 3 bases and the J gene lost 3 bases, with 16 bases spanning the gap. CDR3 size: 16 residues. The CDR3 DNA is TGCGCCAGCAGCCATGACATGGCGGGGGCAACAGATACGCAGTATTTT. Translated: CASSHDMAGATDTQYF.

This sequence joins TRBV9 and TRBJ2-7; perhaps TRBD1 as D (5 bases). CDR3 size: 12 residues. With 3 bases removed from V and 5 bases from J, the gap between germline ends came to 9 bases. Germline CDR1 and CDR2: SGDLS and YYNGEE. The CDR3 bases are TGTGCCAGCAGCGGAGACAGTAACGAGCAGTACTTC. As protein: CASSGDSNEQYF. Full variable domain (remainder filled in from reference TRBV9 and TRBJ2-7): DSGVTQTPKHLITATGQRVTLRCSPRSGDLSVYWYQQSLDQGLQFLIQYYNGEERAKGNILERFSAQQFPDLHSELNLSSLELGDSALYFCASSGDSNEQYFGPGTRLTVT.

The genes are TRBV30 and TRBJ2-3; a possible D gene is TRBD2 (6 bases). Germline assignment: CDR1 GTSNPN and CDR2 SVGIG (reference sequence). V lost 2 bases to trimming and J lost 4 bases, with 16 bases between them. The CDR3 is made up of 15 amino acids. CDR3 protein: CAWSRLTGVADTQYF. The DNA of the CDR3 is TGTGCCTGGAGTCGATTAACGGGGGTAGCAGATACGCAGTATTTT.

The chain joins TRBV27 to TRBJ1-2; tentatively, D is TRBD1 (6 bases). This CDR3 spans 14 amino acids. Per germline, CDR1 MNHEY and CDR2 SMNVEV (reference sequence). Trimming shortened V by 5 bases and J by 0 bases, and 10 bases separated the two germline ends. This CDR3 is CASSPRQANYGYTF. The CDR3 region has the DNA TGTGCCAGCAGTCCTCGACAGGCTAACTATGGCTACACCTTC.

V usage is TRBV18 and J usage is TRBJ2-1; a possible D gene is TRBD2 (6 bases). Trimming stripped 6 bases from V and 8 bases from J, with 14 bases between. This CDR3 has 13 residues. In germline, CDR1 is KGHSH, CDR2 LQKENI. For the CDR3, the DNA is TGTGCCAGCTCCCCCCCGGGGGAGGATGAGCAGTTCTTC. Its protein is CASSPPGEDEQFF.

CDR3 bases: TGTGCCATCAGTGGCACCCGGGATCCGGTAATTGGCTCCTACGAGCAGTACTTC. Translated: CAISGTRDPVIGSYEQYF. The chain uses TRBV10-3 and TRBJ2-7, with a weak D call TRBD2 (5 bases). With 4 bases removed from V and 0 bases from J, the gap between germline ends came to 22 bases. Germline V gene lookup returns CDR1 ENHRY and CDR2 SYGVKD. The CDR3 covers 18 residues.

DNA for the CDR3: TGTGCCAGCAGCTTGGAGTCTAGCGGGAGTTACGAGCAGTACTTC. Its translation is CASSLESSGSYEQYF. This chain joins TRBV5-4 and TRBJ2-7; 10 bases are shared with TRBD2. Germline V lookup: CDR1 SGHNT, CDR2 YYREEE (reference sequence). The V segment lost 0 bases and the J segment 4 bases; nucleotides outside the gene matches: 4. This CDR3 is 15 amino acids long.

The V gene is TRBV27, the J gene TRBJ1-2; D ambiguous. The V end lost 0 bases, the J end lost 4 bases, and 12 bases lay between the germline ends. This CDR3 region has 15 residues. CDR1 is MNHEY and CDR2 is SMNVEV in the germline V gene (reference sequence). CDR3 residues: CASSLSAETTYGYTF. The CDR3 nucleotides are TGTGCCAGCAGTTTATCGGCGGAAACGACCTATGGCTACACCTTC.

This clone was detected many times. An end of the junction does not agree with germline; a read error may underlie this. This chain connects TRBV7-7 to TRBJ2-2; D is uncertain. The CDR3 totals 16 residues. CDR1 and CDR2 from the germline V gene are SSHAT and FNYEAQ (reference sequence). The CDR3 sequence: CASSPAPRTNTGELFF. CDR3 in DNA: TGTGCTAGCAGCCCTGCCCCGAGAACTAACACCGGGGAGCTGTTTTTT.

This chain links TRBV11-2 with TRBJ2-6; possibly TRBD2 for D (6 bases). This CDR3 spans 15 amino acids. Germline V gene lookup returns CDR1 SGHAT and CDR2 FQNNGV. V dropped 5 bases and J dropped 4 bases, with 12 bases sitting between them. CDR3 sequence: CASSQGGVGANVLTF. The CDR3 DNA reads as TGTGCCAGCAGCCAGGGCGGGGTAGGGGCCAACGTCCTGACTTTC.

This chain joins TRBV21-1 and TRBJ2-4; TRBD2 was called by the table and not checked on the DNA. TRBV21-1 is a recognized pseudogene. This CDR3 is built from 11 residues. In DNA, the CDR3 is TGTGCCAGCAGCAACCATAAAGCGCCGTACTTC. It translates to CASSNHKAPYF.

CDR3 DNA sequence: TGCGCCAGCAGCCAGAGGACTGACTCATACGAGCAGTACTTC. Protein: CASSQRTDSYEQYF. The gene calls are TRBV4-1 and TRBJ2-7; possible D gene TRBD2, 5 bases. The germline V and J ends were trimmed by 3 bases and 4 bases, with 13 bases remaining between them. The CDR3 spans 14 residues. CDR1 is MGHRA, CDR2 YSYEKL, per germline.